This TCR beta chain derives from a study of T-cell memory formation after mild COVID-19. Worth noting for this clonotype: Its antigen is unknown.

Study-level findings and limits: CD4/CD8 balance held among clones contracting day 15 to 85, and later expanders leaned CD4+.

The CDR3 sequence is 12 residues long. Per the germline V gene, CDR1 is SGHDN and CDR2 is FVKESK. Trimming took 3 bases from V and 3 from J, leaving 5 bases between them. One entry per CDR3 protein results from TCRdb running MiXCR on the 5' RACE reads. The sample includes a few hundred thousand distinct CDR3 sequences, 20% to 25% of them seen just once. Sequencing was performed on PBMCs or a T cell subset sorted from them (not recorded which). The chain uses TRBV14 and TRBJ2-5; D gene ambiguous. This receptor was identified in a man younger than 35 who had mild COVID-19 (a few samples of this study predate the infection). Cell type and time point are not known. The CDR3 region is CASSHQKETQYF. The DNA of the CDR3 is TGTGCCAGCAGCCATCAAAAAGAGACCCAGTACTTC.